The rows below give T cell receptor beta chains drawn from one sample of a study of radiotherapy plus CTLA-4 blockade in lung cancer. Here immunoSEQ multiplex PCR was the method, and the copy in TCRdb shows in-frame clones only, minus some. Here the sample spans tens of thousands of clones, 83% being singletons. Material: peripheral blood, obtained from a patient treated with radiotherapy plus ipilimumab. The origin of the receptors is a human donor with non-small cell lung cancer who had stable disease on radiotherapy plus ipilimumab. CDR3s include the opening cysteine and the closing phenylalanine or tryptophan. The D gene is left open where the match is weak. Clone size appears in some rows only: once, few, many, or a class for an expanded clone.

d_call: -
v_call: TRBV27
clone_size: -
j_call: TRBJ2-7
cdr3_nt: TGTGCCAGCAGTTTATACAGGTCCTACGAGCAGTACTTC
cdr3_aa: CASSLYRSYEQYF

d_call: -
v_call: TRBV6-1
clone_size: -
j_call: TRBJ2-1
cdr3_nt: TGTGCCAGCGCCGGCGAGCAGTTCTTC
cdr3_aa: CASAGEQFF

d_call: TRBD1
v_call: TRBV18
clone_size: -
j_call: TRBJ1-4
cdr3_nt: TGTGCCAGCTCACCAAACAGGGGGCAAACTAATGAAAAACTGTTTTTT
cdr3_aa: CASSPNRGQTNEKLFF

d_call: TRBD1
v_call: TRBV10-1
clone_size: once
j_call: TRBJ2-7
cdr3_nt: TGCGCCAGAATTACCGGGACAGGGACCTACGAGCAGTACTTC
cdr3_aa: CARITGTGTYEQYF

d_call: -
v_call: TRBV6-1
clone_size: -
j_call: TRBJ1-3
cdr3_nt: TGTGCCAGCAGTGAACGGTCAGGGGTCTACACCATATATTTT
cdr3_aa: CASSERSGVYTIYF

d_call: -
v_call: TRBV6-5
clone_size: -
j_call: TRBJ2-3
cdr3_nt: TGTGCCAGCAGTTACCAGGGGACGGCAGATACGCAGTATTTT
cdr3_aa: CASSYQGTADTQYF

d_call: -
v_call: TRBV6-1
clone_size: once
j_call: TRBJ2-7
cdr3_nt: TGTGCCAGCAGCCTGCTCCGTGACGAGCAGTACTTC
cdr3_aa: CASSLLRDEQYF

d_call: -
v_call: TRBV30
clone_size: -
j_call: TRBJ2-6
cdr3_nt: TGTGCCTGGAGTGCCCCTGGGGCCAACGTCCTGACTTTC
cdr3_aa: CAWSAPGANVLTF

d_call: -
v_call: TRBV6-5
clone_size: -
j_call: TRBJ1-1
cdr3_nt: TGTGCCAGCAACGGGGTAAACACTGAAGCTTTCTTT
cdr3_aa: CASNGVNTEAFF

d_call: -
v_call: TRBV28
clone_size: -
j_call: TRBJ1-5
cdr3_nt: TGTGCCAGCAGTTCACCCCGCGGGGAGGGCAATCAGCCCCAGCATTTT
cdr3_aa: CASSSPRGEGNQPQHF

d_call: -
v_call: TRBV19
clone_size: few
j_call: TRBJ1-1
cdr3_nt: TGTGCCAGTAGTCTCCAGCGTAACACTGAAGCTTTCTTT
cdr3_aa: CASSLQRNTEAFF

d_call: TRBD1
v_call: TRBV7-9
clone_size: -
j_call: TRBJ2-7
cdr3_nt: TGTGCCAGCAGCTTAGATGACAGGGGGCAATCCTACGAGCAGTACTTC
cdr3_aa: CASSLDDRGQSYEQYF

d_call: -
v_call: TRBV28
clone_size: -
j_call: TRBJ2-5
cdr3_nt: TGTGCCAGCAGTCCCCGGGACTTCCAAGAGACCCAGTACTTC
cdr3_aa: CASSPRDFQETQYF

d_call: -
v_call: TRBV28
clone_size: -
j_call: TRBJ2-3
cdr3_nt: TGTGCCAGCAGGGGAGGGACAATGAGCACAGATACGCAGTATTTT
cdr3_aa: CASRGGTMSTDTQYF

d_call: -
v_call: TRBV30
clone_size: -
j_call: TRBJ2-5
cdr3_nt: TGTGCCTGGAGTGTAAAGGCAGGGCGAGCGGAGACCCAGTACTTC
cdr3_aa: CAWSVKAGRAETQYF

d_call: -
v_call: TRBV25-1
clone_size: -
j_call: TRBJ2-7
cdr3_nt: TGTGCCAGCAGTGATGGACAGGAGGGGCACTACGAGCAGTACTTC
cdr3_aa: CASSDGQEGHYEQYF

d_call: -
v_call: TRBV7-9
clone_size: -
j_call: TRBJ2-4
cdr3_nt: TGTGCCAGCAGCTTAGGGGGGGTAGAGAACATTCAGTACTTC
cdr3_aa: CASSLGGVENIQYF

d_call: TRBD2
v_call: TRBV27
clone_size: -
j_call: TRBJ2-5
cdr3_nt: TGTGCCAGCAGTTCACGGCGACTAGCGGGGTTCCAAGAGACCCAGTACTTC
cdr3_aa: CASSSRRLAGFQETQYF

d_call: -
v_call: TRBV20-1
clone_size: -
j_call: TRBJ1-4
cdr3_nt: TGCAGTGCTAGAGGGCCGGAAAAACTGTTTTTT
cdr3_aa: CSARGPEKLFF

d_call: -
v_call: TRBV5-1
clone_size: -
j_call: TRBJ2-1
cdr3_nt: TGCGCCAGCAGCGTCCTACAGGGCAGCTCCTACAATGAGCAGTTCTTC
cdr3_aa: CASSVLQGSSYNEQFF

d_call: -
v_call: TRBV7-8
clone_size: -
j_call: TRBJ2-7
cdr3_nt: TGTGCCAGCAGCACGCGAATGGACAGATACCCCTACGAGCAGTACTTC
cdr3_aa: CASSTRMDRYPYEQYF

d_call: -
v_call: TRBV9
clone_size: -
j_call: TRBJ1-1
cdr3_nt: TGTGCCAGCAGCTCACATCCTCAGGGGAGTGGGAACACTGAAGCTTTCTTT
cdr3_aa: CASSSHPQGSGNTEAFF

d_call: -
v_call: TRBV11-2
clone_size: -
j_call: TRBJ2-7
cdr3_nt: TGTGCCAGCAGCAACCTACCCCCGTCGGACTACGAGCAGTACTTC
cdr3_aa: CASSNLPPSDYEQYF

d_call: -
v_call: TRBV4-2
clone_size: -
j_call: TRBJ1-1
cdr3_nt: TGTGCCAGCAGCCAAGACCGGGCAGGGAGAGCTGAAGCTTTCTTT
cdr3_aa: CASSQDRAGRAEAFF

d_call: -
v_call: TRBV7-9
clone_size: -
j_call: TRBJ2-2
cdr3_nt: TGTGCCAGCAGCCCCTTACCTCGGAACACGAACACCGGGGAGCTGTTTTTT
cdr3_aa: CASSPLPRNTNTGELFF